Presented here are 18 T cell receptor beta chains from one specimen sequenced in a study of regulatory T cells in long-lasting Graves disease. To make TCR beta libraries, researchers used iRepertoire HTBI primers and Arm-PCR of CDR3 regions. TCRdb reanalysed the multiplex PCR reads using MiXCR and keeps one entry per CDR3 protein. The sample lists 550,000 to 600,000 distinct CDR3 sequences, about 16% occurring once. Time point described: newly diagnosed GD, antithyroid drugs for less than 3 months. RNA isolated from PBMCs was used to make the TCR library. These records were also assigned to another study, of T cells in Graves' hyperthyroidism and ophthalmopathy.

The source was peripheral blood mononuclear cells (PBMCs), collected at new diagnosis, from a patient treated with antithyroid drugs. These receptor sequences come from a man between 18 and 29 years old with Graves disease.

This clonotype appeared many times. The gene calls are TRBV28 and TRBJ2-5; 12 positions match TRBD2. Germline V lookup: CDR1 MDHEN, CDR2 SYDVKM. The CDR3 is 16 amino acids. V lost 4 bases, J lost 3 bases, and 6 bases stayed unmatched. The CDR3 DNA is TGTGCCAGCAGTTCCATGACTAGCGGGAGAGAAGAGACCCAGTACTTC. This encodes CASSSMTSGREETQYF.

This chain links TRBV27 with TRBJ2-5; D might be TRBD1 (5 bases). Trimming removed 4 bases at V and 5 bases at J, with 11 bases between. This CDR3 spans 13 amino acids. In germline, CDR1 is MNHEY, CDR2 SMNVEV (reference sequence). The CDR3 protein is CASSSTNRETQYF. Here the CDR3 DNA reads TGTGCCAGCAGTTCCACCAACAGGGAGACCCAGTACTTC.

This rearrangement joins TRBV29-1 to TRBJ2-2; tentatively, D is TRBD2 (6 bases). This CDR3 contains 13 residues. In germline, CDR1 is SQVTM, CDR2 ANQGSEA. V was pared by 4 bases and J by 3 bases, with 9 bases between. The CDR3 loop reads CSVVGGYTGELFF. CDR3 DNA sequence: TGCAGCGTTGTCGGGGGATACACCGGGGAGCTGTTTTTT.

The chain employs TRBV10-3 and TRBJ2-1; no clear D gene. CDR3 size: 13 residues. The ends were cut back, 3 bases at V and 4 bases at J, with 7 bases in the middle. CDR1 and CDR2 (germline): ENHRY, SYGVKD. The CDR3 protein is CAISELQYNEQFF. CDR3 coding DNA: TGTGCCATCAGTGAACTACAGTACAATGAGCAGTTCTTC.

The chain carries TRBV27 and TRBJ1-5, with D possibly matching TRBD1 (5 bases). Germline-derived CDR1 and CDR2 are MNHEY and SMNVEV (reference sequence). This CDR3 has 15 amino acids. The V gene lost 3 bases and the J gene lost 6 bases, with 15 bases spanning the gap. This CDR3 reads CASSLAGGVPQPQHF. CDR3 coding DNA: TGTGCCAGCAGTTTGGCCGGGGGGGTCCCTCAGCCCCAGCATTTT.

This clonotype was seen at least ten times. The chain carries TRBV28 and TRBJ1-1; TRBD1 matches at 7 bases. The germline V gene has CDR1 MDHEN and CDR2 SYDVKM. With V trimmed by 8 bases and J by 7 bases, 10 bases remained unmatched. The CDR3 contains 13 residues. The CDR3 coding sequence is TGTGCCAGCCGACAGGGCAATGAGAATGAAGCTTTCTTT. Protein: CASRQGNENEAFF.

This clonotype was observed many times. The CDR3 spells CASSAWDSYNEQFF. As DNA, the CDR3 is TGTGCCAGCAGTGCCTGGGACAGCTACAATGAGCAGTTCTTC. The chain combines TRBV6-2 or TRBV6-3 with TRBJ2-1; 7 bases agree with TRBD1. The germline V gene encodes CDR1 MNHEY and CDR2 SVGEGT. This CDR3 comprises 14 residues. Trimming at V came to 5 bases and at J to 3 bases, leaving 4 bases not matched to a gene.

This rearrangement joins TRBV19 to TRBJ2-1; TRBD2 agrees at 13 bases. The CDR3 contains 18 residues. Germline values: CDR1 LNHDA, CDR2 SQIVND (reference sequence). V was clipped by 5 bases and J by 2 bases; unmatched bases: 9. The CDR3 DNA reads as TGTGCCAGTAGTCCACTAGCGGGAGGGCCGAGCGCCTACAATGAGCAGTTCTTC. Translated: CASSPLAGGPSAYNEQFF.

This clonotype was seen many times. V usage is TRBV18 and J usage is TRBJ2-3; a possible D gene is TRBD1 (5 bases). Trimming pared 2 bases from V and 0 bases from J, leaving 12 bases between. CDR3 length: 16 residues. Germline CDR1 KGHSH, CDR2 LQKENI. The CDR3 is CASSPKTAASTDTQYF. CDR3 DNA: TGTGCCAGCTCACCAAAGACAGCTGCTAGCACAGATACGCAGTATTTT. Filled out from reference TRBV18 and TRBJ2-3, the complete variable domain reads NAGVMQNPRHLVRRRGQEARLRCSPMKGHSHVYWYRQLPEEGLKFMVYLQKENIIDESGMPKERFSAEFPKEGPSILRIQQVVRGDSAAYFCASSPKTAASTDTQYFGPGTRLTVL.

Note on this clonotype: Sequence at one end of the junction differs from germline and may be a read error. The chain combines TRBV6-5 with TRBJ1-1, with a weak D call TRBD1 (6 bases). The CDR3 consists of 17 residues. CDR1 MNHEY and CDR2 SVGAGI come from the germline V gene. CDR3 DNA: TGTGCCAGCAGTCACTCGGGACAAAAGTTAGAGAACACTGAAGCTTTCTTT. Translating it yields CASSHSGQKLENTEAFF.

On this clonotype itself: This may be a read error: a much more frequent sequence differs by one nucleotide. This sequence joins TRBV30 and TRBJ2-7; no definite D call. The CDR3 is made up of 11 amino acids. The germline gives CDR1 GTSNPN, CDR2 SVGIG (reference sequence). The CDR3 protein is CPWRSAYEQYF. CDR3 coding DNA: TGTCCCTGGAGAAGCGCCTACGAGCAGTACTTC. The complete variable domain, with remaining parts taken from reference TRBV30 and TRBJ2-7, reads SQTIHQWPATLVQPVGSPLSLECTVEGTSNPNLYWYRQAAGRGLQLLFYSVGIGQISSEVPQNLSASRPQDRQFILSSKKLLLSDSGFYLCPWRSAYEQYFGPGTRLTVT.

This chain links TRBV18 with TRBJ2-7, with D uncertain. The germline CDR1 and CDR2 sequences are KGHSH and LQKENI. Between the trimmed V and J ends, which lost 3 bases and 5 bases, there was a span of 8 bases. The CDR3 runs to 12 residues. Here the CDR3 DNA reads TGTGCCAGCTCACCTAACGGCGACGAGCAGTACTTC. This translates into CASSPNGDEQYF.

This clonotype was detected ten times or more. This chain joins TRBV6-1 and TRBJ1-1; the D gene is possibly TRBD1 (5 bases). Germline V gene data show CDR1 as MNHNS and CDR2 as SASEGT. The CDR3 runs 11 residues. Trimming removed 8 bases from V and 2 bases from J, with 6 bases in between. The CDR3 nucleotides are TGTGCCAGCGGGGACAACACTGAAGCTTTCTTT. It specifies CASGDNTEAFF.

V is TRBV19 and J is TRBJ1-1; 8 bases fit TRBD1. The CDR3 has 13 residues. V was pared by 9 bases and J by 4 bases, with 7 bases of the junction left unmatched. Germline V gene data show CDR1 as LNHDA and CDR2 as SQIVND (reference sequence). The DNA for the CDR3 is TGTGCCAGCGACAGGGGACGGACCACTGAAGCTTTCTTT. Its translation is CASDRGRTTEAFF.

The rearrangement uses TRBV6-1 and TRBJ2-7, with 13 nucleotides matching TRBD2. The end of the DNA is better explained by TRBJ2-3, so the J call may be wrong. CDR1 and CDR2 (germline): MNHNS, SASEGT. The CDR3 loop spans 17 amino acids. The CDR3 loop is CASSQPGLAGMTDTQYF. The CDR3 DNA reads TGTGCCAGCAGCCAACCGGGACTAGCGGGAATGACAGATACGCAGTATTTT.

On this clonotype: A much bigger clone sits one base away, suggesting this may be a read error. CDR3 nucleotide sequence: TGTGCCACCCACCCAGTCGCCAAAGCTTTCTTT. Its protein product is CATHPVAKAFF. This rearrangement joins TRBV25-1 to TRBJ1-1, with D uncertain. This CDR3 region has 11 residues. Germline V lookup: CDR1 MGHDK, CDR2 SYGVNS. V was clipped by 10 bases and J by 9 bases, with 15 bases between them.

This clonotype was counted many times. This chain connects TRBV20-1 to TRBJ2-1; 8 bases align to TRBD2. This CDR3 spans 10 amino acids. V dropped 5 bases and J dropped 13; count of bases not matched to a gene: 4. Germline values: CDR1 DFQATT, CDR2 SNEGSKA (reference sequence). The CDR3 bases are TGCAGTGCTGCCGGGACTAGTCAGTTCTTC. Its translation: CSAAGTSQFF.

This clonotype has a handful of counts. J is TRBJ2-7 and V is TRBV28; 12 nucleotides match TRBD1. Germline assignment: CDR1 MDHEN and CDR2 SYDVKM. This CDR3 has 16 amino acids. V lost 5 bases and J lost 4; bases outside the gene matches: 9. The CDR3 bases are TGTGCCAGCAGTATAACCGGGACAGGGGGCAGATACGAGCAGTACTTC. This codes for CASSITGTGGRYEQYF.